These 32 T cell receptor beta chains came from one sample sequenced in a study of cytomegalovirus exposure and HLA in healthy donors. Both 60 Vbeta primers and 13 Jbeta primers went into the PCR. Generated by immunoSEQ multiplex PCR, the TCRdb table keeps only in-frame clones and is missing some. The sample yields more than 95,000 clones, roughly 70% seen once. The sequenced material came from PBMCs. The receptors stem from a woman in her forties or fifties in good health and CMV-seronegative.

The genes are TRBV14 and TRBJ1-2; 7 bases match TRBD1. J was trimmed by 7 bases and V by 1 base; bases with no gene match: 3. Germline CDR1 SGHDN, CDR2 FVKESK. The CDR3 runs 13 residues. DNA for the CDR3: TGTGCCAGCAGCCAAGGACAGGGATTTGGCTACACCTTC. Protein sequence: CASSQGQGFGYTF.

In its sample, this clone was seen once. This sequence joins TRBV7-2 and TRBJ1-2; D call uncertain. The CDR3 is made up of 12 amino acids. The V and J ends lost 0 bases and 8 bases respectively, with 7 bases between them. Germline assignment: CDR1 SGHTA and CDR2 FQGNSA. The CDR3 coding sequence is TGTGCCAGCAGCTTAGCCGGGGAGGGCTACACCTTC. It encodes CASSLAGEGYTF.

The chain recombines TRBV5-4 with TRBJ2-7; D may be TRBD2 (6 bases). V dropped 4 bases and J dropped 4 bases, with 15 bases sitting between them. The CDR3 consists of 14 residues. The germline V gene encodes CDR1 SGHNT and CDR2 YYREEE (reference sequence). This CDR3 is CASSPSSVKYEQYF. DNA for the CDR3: TGTGCCAGCAGCCCCTCTAGCGTGAAATACGAGCAGTACTTC.

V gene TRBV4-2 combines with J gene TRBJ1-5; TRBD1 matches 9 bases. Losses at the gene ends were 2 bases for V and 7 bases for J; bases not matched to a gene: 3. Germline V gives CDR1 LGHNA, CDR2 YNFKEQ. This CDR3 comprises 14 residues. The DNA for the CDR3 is TGTGCCAGCAGCCAAACAGGGGGCGGACAGCCCCAGCATTTT. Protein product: CASSQTGGGQPQHF.

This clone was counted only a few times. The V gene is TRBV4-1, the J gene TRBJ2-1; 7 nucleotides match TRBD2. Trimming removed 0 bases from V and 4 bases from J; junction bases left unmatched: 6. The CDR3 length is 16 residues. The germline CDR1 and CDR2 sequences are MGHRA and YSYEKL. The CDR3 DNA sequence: TGCGCCAGCAGCCAAGAGTGGCGGGGGACTTACAATGAGCAGTTCTTC. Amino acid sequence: CASSQEWRGTYNEQFF.

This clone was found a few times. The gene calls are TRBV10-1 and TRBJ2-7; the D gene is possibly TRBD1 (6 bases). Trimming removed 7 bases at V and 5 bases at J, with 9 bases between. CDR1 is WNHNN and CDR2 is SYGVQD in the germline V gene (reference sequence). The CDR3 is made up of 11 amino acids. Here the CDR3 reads CASTQGHEQYF. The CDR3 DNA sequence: TGCGCCAGCACCCAGGGGCACGAGCAGTACTTC.

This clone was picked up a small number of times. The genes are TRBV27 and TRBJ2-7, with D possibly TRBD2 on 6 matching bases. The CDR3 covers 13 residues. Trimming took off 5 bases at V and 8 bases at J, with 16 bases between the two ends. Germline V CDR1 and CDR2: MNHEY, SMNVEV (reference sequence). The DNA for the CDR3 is TGTGCCAGCAGTCGCGGGACCTTACAGAAGCAGTACTTC. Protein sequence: CASSRGTLQKQYF.

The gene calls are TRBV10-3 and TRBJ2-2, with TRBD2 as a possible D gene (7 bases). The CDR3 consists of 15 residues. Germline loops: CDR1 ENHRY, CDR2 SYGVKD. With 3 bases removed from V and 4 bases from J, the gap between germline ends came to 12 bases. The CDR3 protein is CAISDGGGGTGELFF. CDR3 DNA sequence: TGTGCCATCAGTGATGGCGGGGGCGGCACCGGGGAGCTGTTTTTT.

The CDR3 DNA reads TGTGCCAGCAGTTCAATGTGGGGACAGGGGATTACTAACTATGGCTACACCTTC. This encodes CASSSMWGQGITNYGYTF. The rearrangement links TRBV28 to TRBJ1-2, with 10 bases fitting TRBD1. J gave up 0 bases and V 4 bases, and 11 bases lay outside the gene matches. The length of the CDR3 is 18 residues. Per the germline V gene, CDR1 is MDHEN and CDR2 is SYDVKM.

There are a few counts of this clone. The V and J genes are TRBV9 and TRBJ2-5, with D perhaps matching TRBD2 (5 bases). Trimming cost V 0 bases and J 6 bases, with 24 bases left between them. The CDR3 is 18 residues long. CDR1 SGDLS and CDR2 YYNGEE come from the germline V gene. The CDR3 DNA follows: TGTGCCAGCAGCGTAGCTCGGTTAGGAGACTCGCGGAGGAAGACCCAGTACTTC. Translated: CASSVARLGDSRRKTQYF.

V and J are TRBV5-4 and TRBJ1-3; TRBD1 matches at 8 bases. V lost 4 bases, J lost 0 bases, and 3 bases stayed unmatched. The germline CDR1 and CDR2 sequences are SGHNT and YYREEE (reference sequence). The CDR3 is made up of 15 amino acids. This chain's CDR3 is CASSLQGGSGNTIYF. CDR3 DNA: TGTGCCAGCAGCCTACAGGGGGGCTCTGGAAACACCATATATTTT.

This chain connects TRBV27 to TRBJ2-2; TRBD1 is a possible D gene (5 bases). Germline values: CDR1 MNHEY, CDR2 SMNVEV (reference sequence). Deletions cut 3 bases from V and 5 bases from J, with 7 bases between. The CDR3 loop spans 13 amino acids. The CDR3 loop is CASSFRQTGELFF. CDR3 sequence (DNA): TGTGCCAGCAGTTTTCGACAGACCGGGGAGCTGTTTTTT.

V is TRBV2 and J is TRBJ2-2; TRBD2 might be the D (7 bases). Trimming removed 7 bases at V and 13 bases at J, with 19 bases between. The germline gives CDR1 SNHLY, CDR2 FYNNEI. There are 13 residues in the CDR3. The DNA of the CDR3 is TGTGCCAGCAAAGGGGGGGAGCAGGGCGGGCTGTTTTTT. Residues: CASKGGEQGGLFF.

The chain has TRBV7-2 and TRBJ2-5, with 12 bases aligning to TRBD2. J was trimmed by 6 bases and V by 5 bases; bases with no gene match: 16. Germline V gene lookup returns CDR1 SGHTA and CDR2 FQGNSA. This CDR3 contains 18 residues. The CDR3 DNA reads TGTGCCAGCAGCCAAGTGCTAGCGGGGGGGCCCTTGGTTCAGACCCAGTACTTC. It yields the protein CASSQVLAGGPLVQTQYF.

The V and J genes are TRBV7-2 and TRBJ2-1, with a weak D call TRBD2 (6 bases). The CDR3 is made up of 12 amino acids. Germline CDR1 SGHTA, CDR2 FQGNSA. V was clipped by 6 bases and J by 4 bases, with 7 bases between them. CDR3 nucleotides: TGTGCCAGCAGGGCGGGATACAATGAGCAGTTCTTC. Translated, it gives CASRAGYNEQFF. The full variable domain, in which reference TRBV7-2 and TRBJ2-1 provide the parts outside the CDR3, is GAGVSQSPSNKVTEKGKDVELRCDPISGHTALYWYRQSLGQGLEFLIYFQGNSAPDKSGLPSDRFSAERTGGSVSTLTIQRTQQEDSAVYLCASRAGYNEQFFGPGTRLTVL.

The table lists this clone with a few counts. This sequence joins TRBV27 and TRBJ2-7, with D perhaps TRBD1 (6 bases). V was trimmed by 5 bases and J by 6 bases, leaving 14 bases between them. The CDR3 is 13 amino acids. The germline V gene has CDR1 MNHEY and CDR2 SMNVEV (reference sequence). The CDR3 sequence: CASSIPDSPEQYF. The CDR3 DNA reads TGTGCCAGCAGTATTCCGGACAGTCCCGAGCAGTACTTC.

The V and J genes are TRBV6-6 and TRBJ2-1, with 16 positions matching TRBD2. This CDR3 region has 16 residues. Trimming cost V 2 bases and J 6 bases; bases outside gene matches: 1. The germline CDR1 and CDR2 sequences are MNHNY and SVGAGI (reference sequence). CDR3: CASSYGTSGRANEQFF. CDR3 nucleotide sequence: TGTGCCAGCAGTTACGGGACTAGCGGGAGGGCCAATGAGCAGTTCTTC.

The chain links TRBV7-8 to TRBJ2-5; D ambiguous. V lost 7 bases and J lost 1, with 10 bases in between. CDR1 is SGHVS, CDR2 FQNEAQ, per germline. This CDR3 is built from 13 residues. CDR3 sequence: CASNEEIQETQYF. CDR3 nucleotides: TGTGCCAGCAACGAAGAGATCCAAGAGACCCAGTACTTC.

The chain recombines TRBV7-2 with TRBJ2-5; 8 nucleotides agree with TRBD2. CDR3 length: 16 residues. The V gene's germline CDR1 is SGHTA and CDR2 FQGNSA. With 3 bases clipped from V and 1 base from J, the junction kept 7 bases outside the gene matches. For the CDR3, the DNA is TGTGCCAGCAGCTTGGCGGGAGGCTTGGTCCAAGAGACCCAGTACTTC. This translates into CASSLAGGLVQETQYF.

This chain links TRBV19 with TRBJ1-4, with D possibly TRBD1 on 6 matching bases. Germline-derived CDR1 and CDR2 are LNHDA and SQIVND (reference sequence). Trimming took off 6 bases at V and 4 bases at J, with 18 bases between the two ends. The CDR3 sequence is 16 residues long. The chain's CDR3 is CASRISGQKINEKLFF. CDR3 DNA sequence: TGTGCCAGTAGGATTTCCGGACAGAAAATTAATGAAAAACTGTTTTTT.

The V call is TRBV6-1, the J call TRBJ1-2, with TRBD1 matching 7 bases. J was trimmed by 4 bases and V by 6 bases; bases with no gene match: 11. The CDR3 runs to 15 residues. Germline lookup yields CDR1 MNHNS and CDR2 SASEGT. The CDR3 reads CASSLIETGPYGYTF. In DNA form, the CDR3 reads TGTGCCAGCAGCCTTATAGAGACAGGGCCCTATGGCTACACCTTC.

The CDR3 region is CSVEYGLAGSSFF. Written as DNA, the CDR3 is TGCAGCGTTGAATACGGTCTTGCGGGATCGAGTTTCTTC. The chain uses TRBV29-1 and TRBJ2-1, with TRBD2 as a possible D gene (6 bases). The germline V gene encodes CDR1 SQVTM and CDR2 ANQGSEA. V was clipped by 2 bases and J by 16 bases, with 21 bases between them. The CDR3 runs 13 residues.

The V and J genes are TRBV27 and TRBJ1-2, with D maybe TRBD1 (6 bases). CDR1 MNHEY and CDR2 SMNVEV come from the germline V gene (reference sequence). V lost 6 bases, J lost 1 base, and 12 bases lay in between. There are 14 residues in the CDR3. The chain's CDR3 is CASRPGHSNYGYTF. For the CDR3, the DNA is TGTGCCAGCAGACCGGGACACAGTAACTATGGCTACACCTTC.

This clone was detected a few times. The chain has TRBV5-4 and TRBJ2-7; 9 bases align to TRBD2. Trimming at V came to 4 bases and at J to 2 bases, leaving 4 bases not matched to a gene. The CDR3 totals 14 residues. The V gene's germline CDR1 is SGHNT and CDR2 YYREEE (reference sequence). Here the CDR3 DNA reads TGTGCCAGCAGCCTAGCGGGGTCCGCCTACGAGCAGTACTTC. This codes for CASSLAGSAYEQYF.

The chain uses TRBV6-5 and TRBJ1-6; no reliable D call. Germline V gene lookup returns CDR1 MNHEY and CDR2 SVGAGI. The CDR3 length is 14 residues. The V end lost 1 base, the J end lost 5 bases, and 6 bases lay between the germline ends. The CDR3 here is CASSYWQNNSPLHF. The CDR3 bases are TGTGCCAGCAGTTACTGGCAGAATAATTCACCCCTCCACTTT.

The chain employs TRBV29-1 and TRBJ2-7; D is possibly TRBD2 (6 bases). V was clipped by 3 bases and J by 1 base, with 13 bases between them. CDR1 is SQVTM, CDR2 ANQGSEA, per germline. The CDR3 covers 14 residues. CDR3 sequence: CSVEEGLGSYEQYF. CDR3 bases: TGCAGCGTTGAGGAGGGCCTGGGTTCCTACGAGCAGTACTTC.

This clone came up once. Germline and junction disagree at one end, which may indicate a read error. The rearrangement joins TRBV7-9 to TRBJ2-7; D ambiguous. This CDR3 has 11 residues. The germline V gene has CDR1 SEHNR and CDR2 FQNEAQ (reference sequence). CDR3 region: CASSSYTEGLF. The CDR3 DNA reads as TGTGCCAGCAGCTCGTATACAGAAGGCCTCTTC.

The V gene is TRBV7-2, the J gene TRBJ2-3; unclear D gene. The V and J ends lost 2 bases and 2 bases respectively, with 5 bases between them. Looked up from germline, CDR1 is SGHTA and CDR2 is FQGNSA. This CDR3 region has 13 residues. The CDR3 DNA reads TGTGCCAGCAGCTTAAGCCTCACAGATACGCAGTATTTT. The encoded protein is CASSLSLTDTQYF.

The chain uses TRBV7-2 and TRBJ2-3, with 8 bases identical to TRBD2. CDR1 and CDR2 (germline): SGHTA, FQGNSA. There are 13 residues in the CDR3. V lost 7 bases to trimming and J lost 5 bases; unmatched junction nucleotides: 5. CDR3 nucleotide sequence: TGTGCCAGCATTAAGCGGGGGCTAGATACGCAGTATTTT. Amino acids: CASIKRGLDTQYF.

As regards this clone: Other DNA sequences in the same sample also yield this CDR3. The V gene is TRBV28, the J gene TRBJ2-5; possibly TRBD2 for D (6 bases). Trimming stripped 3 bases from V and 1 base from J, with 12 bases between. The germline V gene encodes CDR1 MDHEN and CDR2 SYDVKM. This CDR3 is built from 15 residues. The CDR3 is CASSLGGGIQETQYF. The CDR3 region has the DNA TGTGCCAGCAGTTTGGGAGGCGGAATCCAAGAGACCCAGTACTTC.

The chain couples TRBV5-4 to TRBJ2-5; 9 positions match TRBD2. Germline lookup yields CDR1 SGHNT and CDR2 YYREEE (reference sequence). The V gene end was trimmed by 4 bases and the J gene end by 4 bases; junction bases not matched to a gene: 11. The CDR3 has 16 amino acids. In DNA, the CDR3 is TGTGCCAGCAGCGTTGGTTACGCGGGAGGGGCAGAGACCCAGTACTTC. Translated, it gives CASSVGYAGGAETQYF.

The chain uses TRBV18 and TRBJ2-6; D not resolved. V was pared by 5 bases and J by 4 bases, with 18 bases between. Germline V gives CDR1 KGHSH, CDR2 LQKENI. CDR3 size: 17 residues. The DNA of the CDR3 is TGTGCCAGCTCAGCGCTTTCCGAACCTTGGGGGGCCAACGTCCTGACTTTC. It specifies CASSALSEPWGANVLTF.